The 6 T cell receptor beta chains below all came from one sample that was sequenced in a study of blood T cell repertoires in COVID-19. This table comes from immunoSEQ multiplex PCR, and its TCRdb copy is limited to in-frame clones, with some not included. The data contain about 120,000 clones, 85% to 90% of them singletons. The sample comprised peripheral blood. These receptors came from a man at least 80 years old with acute or convalescent COVID-19.

The DNA for the CDR3 is TGTGCCAGCAGTTTACCGTCAGGCCGAATAAGGAACACTGAAGCTTTCTTT. It yields the protein CASSLPSGRIRNTEAFF. V and J are TRBV28 and TRBJ1-1; D call uncertain. Germline values: CDR1 MDHEN, CDR2 SYDVKM. The CDR3 sequence is 17 residues long. Trimming removed 2 bases at V and 1 base at J, with 17 bases between.

This clone has only a few counts. This chain uses TRBV20-1 with TRBJ1-1; D is unclear. Deletions cut 3 bases from V and 0 bases from J, with 8 bases between. From germline, CDR1 is DFQATT and CDR2 SNEGSKA (reference sequence). The CDR3 has 13 residues. The CDR3 is CSASPQVNTEAFF. CDR3 nucleotide sequence: TGCAGTGCTAGTCCCCAGGTGAACACTGAAGCTTTCTTT.

V is TRBV11-2 and J is TRBJ2-1, with D maybe TRBD2 (5 bases). V lost 2 bases to trimming and J lost 0 bases, with 14 bases between them. From germline, CDR1 is SGHAT and CDR2 FQNNGV. The CDR3 is 17 amino acids. CDR3 residues: CASSLQGLHISYNEQFF. In DNA, the CDR3 is TGTGCCAGCAGCTTACAAGGACTGCATATCTCCTACAATGAGCAGTTCTTC.

The genes are TRBV28 and TRBJ1-3; the D gene is possibly TRBD1 (6 bases). The germline gives CDR1 MDHEN, CDR2 SYDVKM. V was shortened by 10 bases and J by 1 base, with 14 bases between the two germline ends. CDR3 length: 14 amino acids. CDR3 region: CATAGGLSGNTIYF. Written as DNA, the CDR3 is TGTGCCACCGCGGGGGGGCTATCTGGAAACACCATATATTTT.

The CDR3 DNA reads as TGTGCCAGTAGTACTACTGACAGAAGCAATCAGCCCCAGCATTTT. The encoded protein is CASSTTDRSNQPQHF. The chain recombines TRBV19 with TRBJ1-5, with D perhaps matching TRBD1 (5 bases). CDR3 size: 15 residues. The germline CDR1 and CDR2 sequences are LNHDA and SQIVND (reference sequence). Trimming removed 4 bases from V and 1 base from J, with 11 bases in between.

The chain combines TRBV11-3 with TRBJ2-3; a possible D gene is TRBD2 (5 bases). Germline CDR1 reads SGHNT; CDR2 reads YENEEA. This CDR3 has 18 residues. The V and J ends lost 4 bases and 5 bases respectively, with 25 bases between them. The CDR3 spells CASSSHSPNGDYQDTQYF. The CDR3 coding sequence is TGTGCCAGCAGCTCACACAGTCCCAACGGGGATTATCAAGATACGCAGTATTTT.